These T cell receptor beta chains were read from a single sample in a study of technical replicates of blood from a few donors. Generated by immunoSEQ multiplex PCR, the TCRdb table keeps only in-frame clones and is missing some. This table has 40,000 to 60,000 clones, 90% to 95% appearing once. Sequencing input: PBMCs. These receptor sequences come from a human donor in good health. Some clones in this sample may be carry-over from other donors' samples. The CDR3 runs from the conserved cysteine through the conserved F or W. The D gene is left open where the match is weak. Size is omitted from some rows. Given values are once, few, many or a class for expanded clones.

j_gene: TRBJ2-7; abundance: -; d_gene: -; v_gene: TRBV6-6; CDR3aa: CASSPGEWEQYF; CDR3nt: TGTGCCAGCAGCCCCGGGGAATGGGAGCAGTACTTC
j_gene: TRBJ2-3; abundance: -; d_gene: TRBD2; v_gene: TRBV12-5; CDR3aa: CASGLSGGSRRFSTDTQYF; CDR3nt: TGTGCTAGTGGTTTGAGCGGGGGGTCCCGTCGATTTAGCACAGATACGCAGTATTTT
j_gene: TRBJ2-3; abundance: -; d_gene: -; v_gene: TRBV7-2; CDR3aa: CASSSLSGDTQYF; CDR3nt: TGTGCCAGCAGCTCCCTAAGCGGAGATACGCAGTATTTT
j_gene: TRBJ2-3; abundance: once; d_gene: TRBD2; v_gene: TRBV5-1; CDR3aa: CASGLAGADTQYF; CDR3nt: TGCGCCAGCGGACTAGCGGGGGCAGATACGCAGTATTTT
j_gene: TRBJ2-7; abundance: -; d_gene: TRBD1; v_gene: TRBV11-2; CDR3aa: CASSPRFGGTGYFYEQYF; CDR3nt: TGTGCCAGCAGTCCTAGGTTTGGAGGGACAGGGTATTTCTACGAGCAGTACTTC
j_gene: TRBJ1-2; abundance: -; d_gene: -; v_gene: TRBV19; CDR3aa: CASSILQHYGYTF; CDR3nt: TGTGCCAGTAGTATCCTACAGCACTATGGCTACACCTTC
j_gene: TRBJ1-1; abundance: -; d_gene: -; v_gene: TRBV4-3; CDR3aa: CASSQDPEGTEAFF; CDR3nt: TGCGCCAGCAGCCAAGATCCGGAGGGGACTGAAGCTTTCTTT
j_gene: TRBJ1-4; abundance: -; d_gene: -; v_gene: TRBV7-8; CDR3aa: CASSLEGGLGEKLFF; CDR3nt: TGTGCCAGCAGCTTAGAGGGAGGGTTGGGTGAAAAACTGTTTTTT
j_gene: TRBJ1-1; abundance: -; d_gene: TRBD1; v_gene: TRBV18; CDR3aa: CASSRYRGEIMNTEAFF; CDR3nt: TGTGCCAGCTCACGATACAGGGGAGAGATCATGAACACTGAAGCTTTCTTT
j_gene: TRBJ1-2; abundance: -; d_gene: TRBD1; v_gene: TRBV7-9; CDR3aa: CASSLDGQGAVGYTF; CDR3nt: TGTGCCAGCAGCTTAGACGGACAGGGGGCAGTGGGCTACACCTTC
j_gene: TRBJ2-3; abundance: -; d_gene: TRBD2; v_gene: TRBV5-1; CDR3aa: CASSSTGGGVSDTQYF; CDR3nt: TGCGCCAGCAGCTCTACTGGCGGGGGGGTGTCGGATACGCAGTATTTT
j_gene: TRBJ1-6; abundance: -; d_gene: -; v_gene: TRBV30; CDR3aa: CAWTARGYNSPLHF; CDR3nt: TGTGCCTGGACGGCTCGAGGCTATAATTCACCCCTCCACTTT
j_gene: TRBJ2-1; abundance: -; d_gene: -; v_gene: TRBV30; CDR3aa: CAWSRGASSLYNEQFF; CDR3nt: TGTGCCTGGAGTCGTGGGGCCTCCTCCCTATACAATGAGCAGTTCTTC
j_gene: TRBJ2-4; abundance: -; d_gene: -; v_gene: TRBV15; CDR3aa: CATSRWAGTPSRAKNIQYF; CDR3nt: TGTGCCACCAGCAGGTGGGCGGGGACCCCGTCCAGAGCCAAAAACATTCAGTACTTC
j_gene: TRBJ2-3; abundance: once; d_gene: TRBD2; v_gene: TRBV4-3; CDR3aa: CASSSYSGGLPDTQYF; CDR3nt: TGCGCCAGCAGCTCCTATAGCGGGGGGCTCCCAGATACGCAGTATTTT
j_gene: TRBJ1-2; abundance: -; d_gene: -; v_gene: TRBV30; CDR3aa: CAWSQGILSYGYTF; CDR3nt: TGTGCCTGGAGTCAGGGCATCCTTAGTTATGGCTACACCTTC
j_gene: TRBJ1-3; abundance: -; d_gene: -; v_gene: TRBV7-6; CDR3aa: CASSFSAEVHSGNTIYF; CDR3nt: TGTGCCAGCAGCTTTTCGGCAGAGGTTCACTCTGGAAACACCATATATTTT
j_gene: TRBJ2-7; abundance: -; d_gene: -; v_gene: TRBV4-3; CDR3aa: CASSQGLLRGATYEQYF; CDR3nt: TGCGCCAGCAGCCAAGGACTCCTCAGGGGGGCGACCTACGAGCAGTACTTC
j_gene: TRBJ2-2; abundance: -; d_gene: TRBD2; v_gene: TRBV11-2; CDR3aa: CASRSRMAGGPGELFF; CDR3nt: TGTGCCAGCAGATCCCGGATGGCGGGAGGGCCCGGGGAGCTGTTTTTT
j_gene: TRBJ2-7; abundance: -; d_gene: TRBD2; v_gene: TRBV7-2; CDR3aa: CASSLKPPAGGSSSYEQYF; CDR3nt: TGTGCCAGCAGCTTAAAACCCCCTGCCGGGGGGTCTAGCTCCTACGAGCAGTACTTC
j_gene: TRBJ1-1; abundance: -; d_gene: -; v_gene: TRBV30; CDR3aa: CAWSPGLMNTEAFF; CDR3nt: TGTGCCTGGAGTCCGGGACTCATGAACACTGAAGCTTTCTTT
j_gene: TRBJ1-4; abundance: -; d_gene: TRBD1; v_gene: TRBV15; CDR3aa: CATRQGELVREKLFF; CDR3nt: TGTGCCACCAGACAGGGGGAGTTGGTTCGGGAAAAACTGTTTTTT
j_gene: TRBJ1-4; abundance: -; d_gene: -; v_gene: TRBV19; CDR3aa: CASSIPMTNEKLFF; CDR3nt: TGTGCCAGTAGTATCCCCATGACAAATGAAAAACTGTTTTTT
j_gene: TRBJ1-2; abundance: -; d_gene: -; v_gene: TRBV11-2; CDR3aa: CASSLQVNYGYTF; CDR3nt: TGTGCCAGCAGCCTGCAGGTTAACTATGGCTACACCTTC
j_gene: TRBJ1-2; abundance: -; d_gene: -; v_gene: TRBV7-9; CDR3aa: CASSGRGGADGYTF; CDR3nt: TGTGCCAGCAGCGGGCGGGGGGGCGCGGATGGCTACACCTTC
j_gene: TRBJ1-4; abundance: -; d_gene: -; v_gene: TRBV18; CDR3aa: CASSPVSGQNEKLFF; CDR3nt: TGTGCCAGCTCACCAGTATCGGGACAAAATGAAAAACTGTTTTTT
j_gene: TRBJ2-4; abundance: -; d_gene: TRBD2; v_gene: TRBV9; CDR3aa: CASSVEGLAGNVAKNIQYF; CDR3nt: TGTGCCAGCAGCGTAGAAGGACTAGCGGGCAACGTAGCCAAAAACATTCAGTACTTC
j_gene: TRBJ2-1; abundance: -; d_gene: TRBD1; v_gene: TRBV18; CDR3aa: CASSEGQGSYNEQFF; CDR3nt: TGTGCCAGCTCAGAGGGACAGGGTTCCTACAATGAGCAGTTCTTC
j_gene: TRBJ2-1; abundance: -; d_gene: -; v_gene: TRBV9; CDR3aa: CASSHTESYNEQFF; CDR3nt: TGTGCCAGCAGCCACACAGAATCCTACAATGAGCAGTTCTTC
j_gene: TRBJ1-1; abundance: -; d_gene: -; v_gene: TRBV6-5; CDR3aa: CASSLRTEGLNTEAFF; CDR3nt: TGTGCCAGCAGTTTGCGGACGGAGGGCCTGAACACTGAAGCTTTCTTT
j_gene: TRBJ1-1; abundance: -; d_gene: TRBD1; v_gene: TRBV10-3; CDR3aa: CATVDRGPTEAFF; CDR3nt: TGTGCCACCGTGGACAGGGGTCCCACTGAAGCTTTCTTT
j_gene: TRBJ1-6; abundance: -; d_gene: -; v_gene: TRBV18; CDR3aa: CASSPLEQRNSPLHF; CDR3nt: TGTGCCAGCTCACCACTCGAACAGAGAAATTCACCCCTCCACTTT
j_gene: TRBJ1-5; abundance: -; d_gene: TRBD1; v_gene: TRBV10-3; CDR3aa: CAISTVTGVQPQHF; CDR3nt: TGTGCCATCAGTACCGTGACAGGGGTTCAGCCCCAGCATTTT
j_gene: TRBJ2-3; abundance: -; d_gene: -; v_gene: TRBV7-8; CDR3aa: CASSLKGAGRAKDTQYF; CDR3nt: TGTGCCAGCAGCTTAAAAGGTGCGGGACGGGCGAAAGATACGCAGTATTTT
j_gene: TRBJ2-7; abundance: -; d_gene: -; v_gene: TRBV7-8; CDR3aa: CASSSAGQPYEQYF; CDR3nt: TGTGCCAGCAGCTCCGCGGGACAGCCATACGAGCAGTACTTC
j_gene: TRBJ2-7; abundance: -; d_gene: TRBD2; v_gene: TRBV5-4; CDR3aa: CASSLWTSGGGYEQYF; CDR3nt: TGTGCCAGCAGCTTGTGGACTAGCGGGGGCGGGTACGAGCAGTACTTC
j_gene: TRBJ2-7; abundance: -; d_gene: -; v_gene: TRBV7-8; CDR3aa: CASSLAGDLAGSNEQYF; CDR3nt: TGTGCCAGCAGCTTAGCCGGAGACCTCGCGGGATCCAACGAGCAGTACTTC
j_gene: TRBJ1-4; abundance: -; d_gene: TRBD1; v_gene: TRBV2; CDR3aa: CASRGPGQGFEKLFF; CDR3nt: TGTGCCAGCCGGGGTCCGGGACAGGGATTTGAAAAACTGTTTTTT
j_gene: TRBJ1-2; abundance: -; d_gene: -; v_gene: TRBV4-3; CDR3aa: CASSQVSRTEYYGYTF; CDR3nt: TGCGCCAGCAGCCAAGTTAGCCGGACAGAGTACTATGGCTACACCTTC
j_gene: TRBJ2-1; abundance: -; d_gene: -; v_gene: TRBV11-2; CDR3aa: CASSLGGRSLYNEQFF; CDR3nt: TGTGCCAGCAGCTTAGGCGGCAGATCTCTGTACAATGAGCAGTTCTTC
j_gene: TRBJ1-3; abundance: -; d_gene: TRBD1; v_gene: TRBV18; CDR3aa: CASSQTGTGVSSSGNTIYF; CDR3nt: TGTGCCAGCTCACAAACCGGGACAGGGGTCTCCAGCTCTGGAAACACCATATATTTT
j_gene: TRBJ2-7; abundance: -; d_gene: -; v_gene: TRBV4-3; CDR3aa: CASSHGQSYEQYF; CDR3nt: TGCGCCAGCAGCCACGGACAATCCTACGAGCAGTACTTC
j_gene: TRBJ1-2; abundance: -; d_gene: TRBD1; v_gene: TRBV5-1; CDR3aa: CASSGDRGANYGYTF; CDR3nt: TGCGCCAGCAGCGGGGACAGGGGAGCTAACTATGGCTACACCTTC
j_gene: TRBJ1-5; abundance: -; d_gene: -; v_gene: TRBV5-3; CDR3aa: CARSRGTPKGNQPQHF; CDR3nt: TGTGCCAGAAGCCGGGGGACGCCGAAGGGGAATCAGCCCCAGCATTTT
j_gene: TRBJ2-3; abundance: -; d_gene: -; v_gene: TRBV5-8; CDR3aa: CASSLGAPIEPDTQYF; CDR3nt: TGTGCCAGCAGCTTGGGGGCCCCAATCGAGCCAGATACGCAGTATTTT
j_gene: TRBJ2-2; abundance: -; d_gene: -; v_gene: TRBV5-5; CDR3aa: CASSLWLANTGELFF; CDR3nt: TGTGCCAGCAGCTTGTGGCTAGCGAACACCGGGGAGCTGTTTTTT
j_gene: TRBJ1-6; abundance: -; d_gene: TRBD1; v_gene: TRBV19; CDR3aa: CASSTRQGGSYNSPLHF; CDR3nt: TGTGCCAGTAGTACAAGACAGGGCGGCTCCTATAATTCACCCCTCCACTTT
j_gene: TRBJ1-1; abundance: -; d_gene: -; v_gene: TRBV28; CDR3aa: CASSSRWGLGAEAFF; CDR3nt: TGTGCCAGCAGCTCCCGCTGGGGATTAGGGGCTGAAGCTTTCTTT
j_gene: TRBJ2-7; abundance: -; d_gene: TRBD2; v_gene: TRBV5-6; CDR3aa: CASSLGLAGAYEQYF; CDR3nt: TGTGCCAGCAGCTTGGGTCTAGCGGGAGCCTACGAGCAGTACTTC
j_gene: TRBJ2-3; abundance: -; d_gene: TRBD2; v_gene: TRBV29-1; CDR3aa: CSVETSGGPLSTSTDTQYF; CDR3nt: TGCAGCGTTGAAACTAGCGGGGGGCCTCTTTCCACTAGCACAGATACGCAGTATTTT
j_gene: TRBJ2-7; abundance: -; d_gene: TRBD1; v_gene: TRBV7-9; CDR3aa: CASSFWTGGKYEQYF; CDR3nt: TGTGCCAGCAGCTTTTGGACAGGGGGCAAATACGAGCAGTACTTC
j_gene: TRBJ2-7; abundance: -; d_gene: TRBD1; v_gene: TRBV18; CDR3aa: CASSPPGRGFYEQYF; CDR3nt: TGTGCCAGCTCACCACCGGGCAGGGGGTTCTACGAGCAGTACTTC
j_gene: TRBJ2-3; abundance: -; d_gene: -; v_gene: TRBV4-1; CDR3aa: CASSPVVADTQYF; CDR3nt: TGCGCCAGCAGCCCAGTGGTCGCAGATACGCAGTATTTT